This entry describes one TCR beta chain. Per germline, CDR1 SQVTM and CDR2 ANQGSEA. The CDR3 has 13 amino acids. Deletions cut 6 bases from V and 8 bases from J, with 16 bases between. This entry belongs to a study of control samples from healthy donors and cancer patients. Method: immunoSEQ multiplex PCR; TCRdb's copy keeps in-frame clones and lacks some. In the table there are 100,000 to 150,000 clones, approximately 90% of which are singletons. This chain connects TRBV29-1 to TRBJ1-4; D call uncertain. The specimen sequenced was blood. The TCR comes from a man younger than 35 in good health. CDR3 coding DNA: TGCAGCGTAATTAACAAGGTCCGGGAAAAACTGTTTTTT. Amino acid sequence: CSVINKVREKLFF.